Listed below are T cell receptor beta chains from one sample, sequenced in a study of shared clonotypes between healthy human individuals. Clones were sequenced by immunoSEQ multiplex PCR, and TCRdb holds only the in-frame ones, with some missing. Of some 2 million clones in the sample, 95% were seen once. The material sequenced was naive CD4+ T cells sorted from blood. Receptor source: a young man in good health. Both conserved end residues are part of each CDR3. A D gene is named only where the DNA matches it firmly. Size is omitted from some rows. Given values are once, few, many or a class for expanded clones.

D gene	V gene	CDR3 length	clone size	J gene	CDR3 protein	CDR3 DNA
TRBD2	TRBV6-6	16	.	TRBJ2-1	CASSTSLAGGYNEQFF	TGTGCCAGCAGTACCTCCTTAGCGGGGGGTTACAATGAGCAGTTCTTC
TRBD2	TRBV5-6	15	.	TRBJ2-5	CASSRGLAGLWTQYF	TGTGCCAGCAGCCGGGGACTAGCGGGGCTGTGGACCCAGTACTTC
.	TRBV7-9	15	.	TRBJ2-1	CASSWGDSENNEQFF	TGTGCCAGCAGCTGGGGGGACAGTGAAAACAATGAGCAGTTCTTC
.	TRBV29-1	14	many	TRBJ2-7	CSARGGGSSYEQYF	TGCAGCGCTCGCGGTGGGGGTAGCTCCTACGAGCAGTACTTC
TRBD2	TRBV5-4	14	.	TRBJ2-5	CASSSGTREETQYF	TGTGCCAGCAGTTCCGGGACTAGAGAAGAGACCCAGTACTTC
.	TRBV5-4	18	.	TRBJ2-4	CASSLRGDSRQTKNIQYF	TGTGCCAGCAGCTTGAGGGGAGACTCAAGACAGACCAAAAACATTCAGTACTTC
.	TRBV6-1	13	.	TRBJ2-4	CASSGQGKNIQYF	TGTGCCAGCAGTGGGCAGGGGAAAAACATTCAGTACTTC
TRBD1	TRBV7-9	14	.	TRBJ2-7	CASSFDRGRDEQYF	TGTGCCAGCAGCTTTGACAGGGGGCGCGACGAGCAGTACTTC
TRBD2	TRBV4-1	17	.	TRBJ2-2	CASSQDESGGSTGELFF	TGCGCCAGCAGCCAAGATGAGAGCGGGGGGAGCACCGGGGAGCTGTTTTTT
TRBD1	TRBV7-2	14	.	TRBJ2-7	CASSGDRTSYEQYF	TGTGCCAGCAGCGGGGACAGGACCTCCTACGAGCAGTACTTC
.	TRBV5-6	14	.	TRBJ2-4	CASSLGDNKNIQYF	TGTGCCAGCAGCTTGGGCGATAATAAAAACATTCAGTACTTC
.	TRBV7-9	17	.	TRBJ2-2	CASSGPRGRTNTGELFF	TGTGCCAGCAGCGGACCCAGGGGTCGTACGAACACCGGGGAGCTGTTTTTT
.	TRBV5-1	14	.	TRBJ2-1	CASSLWGSYNEQFF	TGCGCCAGCAGCCTATGGGGCTCCTACAATGAGCAGTTCTTC
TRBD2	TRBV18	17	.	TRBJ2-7	CASSPPGTSGMGYEQYF	TGTGCCAGCTCACCACCCGGGACTAGCGGGATGGGCTACGAGCAGTACTTC
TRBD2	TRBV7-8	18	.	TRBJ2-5	CASSFYFPGTSGQETQYF	TGTGCCAGCAGCTTTTACTTCCCCGGGACTAGCGGACAAGAGACCCAGTACTTC
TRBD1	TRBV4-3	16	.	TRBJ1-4	CASSQGPGTANEKLFF	TGCGCCAGCAGCCAAGGCCCTGGGACAGCTAATGAAAAACTGTTTTTT